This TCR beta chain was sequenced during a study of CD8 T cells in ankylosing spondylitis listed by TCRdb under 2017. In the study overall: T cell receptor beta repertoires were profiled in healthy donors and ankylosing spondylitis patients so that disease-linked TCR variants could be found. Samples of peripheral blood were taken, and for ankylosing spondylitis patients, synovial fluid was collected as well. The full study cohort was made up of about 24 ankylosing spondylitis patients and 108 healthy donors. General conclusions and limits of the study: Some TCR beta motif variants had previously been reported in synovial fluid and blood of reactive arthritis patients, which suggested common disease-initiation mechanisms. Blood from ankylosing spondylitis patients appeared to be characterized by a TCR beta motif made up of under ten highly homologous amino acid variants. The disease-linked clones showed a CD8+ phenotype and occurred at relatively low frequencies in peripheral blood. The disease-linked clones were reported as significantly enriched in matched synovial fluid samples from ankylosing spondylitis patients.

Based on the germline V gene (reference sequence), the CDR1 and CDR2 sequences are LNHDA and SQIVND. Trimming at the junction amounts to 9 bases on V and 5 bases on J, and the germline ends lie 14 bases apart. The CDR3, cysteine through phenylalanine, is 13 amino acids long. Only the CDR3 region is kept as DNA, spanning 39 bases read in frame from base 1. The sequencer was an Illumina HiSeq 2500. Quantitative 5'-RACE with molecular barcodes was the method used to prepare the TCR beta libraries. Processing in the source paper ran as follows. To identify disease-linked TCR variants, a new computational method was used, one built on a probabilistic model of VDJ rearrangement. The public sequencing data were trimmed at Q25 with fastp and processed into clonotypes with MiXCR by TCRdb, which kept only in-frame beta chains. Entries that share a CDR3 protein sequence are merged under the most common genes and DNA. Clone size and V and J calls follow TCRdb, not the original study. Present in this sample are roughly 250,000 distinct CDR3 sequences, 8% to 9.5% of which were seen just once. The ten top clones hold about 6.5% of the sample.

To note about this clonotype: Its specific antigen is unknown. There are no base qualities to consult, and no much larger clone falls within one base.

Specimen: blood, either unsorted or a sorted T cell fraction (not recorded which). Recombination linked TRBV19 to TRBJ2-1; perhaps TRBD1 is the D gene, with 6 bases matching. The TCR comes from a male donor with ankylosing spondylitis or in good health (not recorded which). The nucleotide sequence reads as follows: TGTGCCAGCGGGACAACCGGGAACAATGAGCAGTTCTTC. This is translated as CASGTTGNNEQFF.